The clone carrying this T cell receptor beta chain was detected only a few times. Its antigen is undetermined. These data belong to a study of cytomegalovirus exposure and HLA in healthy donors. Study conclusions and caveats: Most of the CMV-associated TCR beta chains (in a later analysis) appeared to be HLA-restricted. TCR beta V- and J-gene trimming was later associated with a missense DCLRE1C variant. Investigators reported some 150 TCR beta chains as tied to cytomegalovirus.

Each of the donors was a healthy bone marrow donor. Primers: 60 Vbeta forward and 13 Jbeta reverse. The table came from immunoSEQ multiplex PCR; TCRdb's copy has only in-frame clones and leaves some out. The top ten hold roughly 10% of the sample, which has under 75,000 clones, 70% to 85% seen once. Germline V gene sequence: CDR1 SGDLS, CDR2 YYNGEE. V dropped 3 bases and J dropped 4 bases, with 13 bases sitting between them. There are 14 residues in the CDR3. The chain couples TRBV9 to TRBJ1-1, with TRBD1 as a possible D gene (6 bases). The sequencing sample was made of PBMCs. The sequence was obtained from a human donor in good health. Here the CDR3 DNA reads TGTGCCAGCAGCGCTCAGGGGCCCTCCACTGAAGCTTTCTTT. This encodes CASSAQGPSTEAFF.